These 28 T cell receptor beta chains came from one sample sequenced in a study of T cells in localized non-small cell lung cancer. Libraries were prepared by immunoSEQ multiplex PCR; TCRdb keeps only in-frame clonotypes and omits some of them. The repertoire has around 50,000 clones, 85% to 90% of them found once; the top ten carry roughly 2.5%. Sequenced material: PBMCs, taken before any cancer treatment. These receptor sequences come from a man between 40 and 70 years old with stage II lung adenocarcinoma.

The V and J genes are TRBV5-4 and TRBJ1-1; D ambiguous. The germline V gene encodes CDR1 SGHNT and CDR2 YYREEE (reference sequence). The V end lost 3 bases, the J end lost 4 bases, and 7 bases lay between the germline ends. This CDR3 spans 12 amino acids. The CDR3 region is CASSYWGTEAFF. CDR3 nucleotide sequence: TGTGCCAGCAGCTACTGGGGCACTGAAGCTTTCTTT.

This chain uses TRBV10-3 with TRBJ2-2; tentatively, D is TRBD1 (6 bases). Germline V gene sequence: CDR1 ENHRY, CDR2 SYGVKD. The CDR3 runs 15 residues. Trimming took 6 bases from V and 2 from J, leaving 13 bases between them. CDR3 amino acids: CAISQGTLNTGELFF. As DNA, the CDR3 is TGTGCCATCAGCCAGGGGACACTTAACACCGGGGAGCTGTTTTTT.

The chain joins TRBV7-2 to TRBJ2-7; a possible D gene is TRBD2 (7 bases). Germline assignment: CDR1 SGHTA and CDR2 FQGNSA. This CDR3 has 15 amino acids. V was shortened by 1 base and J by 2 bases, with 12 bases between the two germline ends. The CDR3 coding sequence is TGTGCCAGCAGCTTAGAGGGCGGGGGCCCCTACGAGCAGTACTTC. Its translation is CASSLEGGGPYEQYF.

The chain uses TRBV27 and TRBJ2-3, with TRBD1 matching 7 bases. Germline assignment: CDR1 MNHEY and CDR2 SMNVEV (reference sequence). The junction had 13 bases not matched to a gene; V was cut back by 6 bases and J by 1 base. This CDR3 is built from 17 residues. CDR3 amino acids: CASRSRSFTGGTDTQYF. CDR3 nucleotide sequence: TGTGCCAGCAGAAGCCGCTCCTTCACAGGGGGCACAGATACGCAGTATTTT.

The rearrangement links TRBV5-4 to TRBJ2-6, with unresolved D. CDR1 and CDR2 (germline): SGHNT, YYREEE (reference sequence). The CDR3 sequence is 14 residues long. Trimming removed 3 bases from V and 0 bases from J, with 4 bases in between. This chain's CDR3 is CASSSASGANVLTF. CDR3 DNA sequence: TGTGCCAGCAGCTCCGCCTCTGGGGCCAACGTCCTGACTTTC.

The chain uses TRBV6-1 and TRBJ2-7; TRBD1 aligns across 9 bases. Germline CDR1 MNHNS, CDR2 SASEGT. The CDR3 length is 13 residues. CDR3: CASSDGDRATPGV. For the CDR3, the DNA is TGTGCCAGCAGTGACGGGGACAGGGCCACTCCGGGGGTC.

As DNA, the CDR3 is TGTGCCAGCAGTACACGACTAGCGGGGGGGCCAAAGGGATACAATGAGCAGTTCTTC. This gives the protein CASSTRLAGGPKGYNEQFF. The rearrangement links TRBV27 to TRBJ2-1, with 14 bases identical to TRBD2. Losses at the gene ends were 5 bases for V and 4 bases for J; bases not matched to a gene: 13. The CDR3 has 19 residues. The germline CDR1 and CDR2 sequences are MNHEY and SMNVEV (reference sequence).

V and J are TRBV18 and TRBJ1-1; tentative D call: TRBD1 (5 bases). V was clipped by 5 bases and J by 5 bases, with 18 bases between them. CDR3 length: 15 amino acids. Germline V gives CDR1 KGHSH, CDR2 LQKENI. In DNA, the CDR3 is TGTGCCAGCTCATCTATGGCGAGTCCAGGGACTGAAGCTTTCTTT. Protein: CASSSMASPGTEAFF.

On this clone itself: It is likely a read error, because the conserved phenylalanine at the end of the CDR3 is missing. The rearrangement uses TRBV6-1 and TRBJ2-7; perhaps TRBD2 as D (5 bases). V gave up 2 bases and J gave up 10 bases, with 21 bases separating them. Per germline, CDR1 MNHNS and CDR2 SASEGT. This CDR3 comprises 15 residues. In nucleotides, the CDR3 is TGTGCCAGCAGTGAATTCTCGGTTTCAGGAGGCCGTCAGTACATC. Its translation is CASSEFSVSGGRQYI.

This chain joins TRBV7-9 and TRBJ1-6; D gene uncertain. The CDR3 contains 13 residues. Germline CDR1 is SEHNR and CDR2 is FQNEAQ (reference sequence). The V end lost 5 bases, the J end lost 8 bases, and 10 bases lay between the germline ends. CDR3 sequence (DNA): TGTGCCAGCAGCCAAACTGCGGATTCACCCCTCCACTTT. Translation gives CASSQTADSPLHF.

CDR3 protein: CASSVVKGSGGYTF. The CDR3 DNA sequence: TGTGCCAGCAGTGTAGTTAAGGGGAGCGGTGGCTACACCTTC. This chain uses TRBV2 with TRBJ1-2; tentatively, D is TRBD1 (5 bases). CDR3 size: 14 residues. The V gene's germline CDR1 is SNHLY and CDR2 FYNNEI. Trimming removed 4 bases from V and 7 bases from J, with 16 bases in between.

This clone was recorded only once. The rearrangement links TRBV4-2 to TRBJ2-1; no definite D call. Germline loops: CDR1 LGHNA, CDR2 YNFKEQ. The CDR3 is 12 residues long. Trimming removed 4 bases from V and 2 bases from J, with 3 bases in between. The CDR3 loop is CASSRTYNEQFF. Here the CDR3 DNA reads TGTGCCAGCAGCCGAACCTACAATGAGCAGTTCTTC.

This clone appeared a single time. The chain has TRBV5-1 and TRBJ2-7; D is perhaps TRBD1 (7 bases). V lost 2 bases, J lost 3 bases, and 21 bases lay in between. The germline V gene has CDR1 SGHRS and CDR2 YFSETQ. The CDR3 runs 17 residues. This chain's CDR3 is CASSFSGNRGHRYEQYF. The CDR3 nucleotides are TGCGCCAGCAGCTTTAGCGGAAACAGGGGCCACCGCTACGAGCAGTACTTC.

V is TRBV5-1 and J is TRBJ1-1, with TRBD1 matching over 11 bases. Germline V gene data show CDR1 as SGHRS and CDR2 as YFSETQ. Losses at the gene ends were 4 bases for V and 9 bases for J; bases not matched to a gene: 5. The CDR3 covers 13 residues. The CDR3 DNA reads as TGCGCCAGCAGCCTTGGACAGGGGGCAAAAGCTTTCTTT. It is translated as CASSLGQGAKAFF.

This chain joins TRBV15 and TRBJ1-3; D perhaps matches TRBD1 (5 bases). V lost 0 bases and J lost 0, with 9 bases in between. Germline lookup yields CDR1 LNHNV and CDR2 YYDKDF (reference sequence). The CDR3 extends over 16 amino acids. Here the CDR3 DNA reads TGTGCCACCAGCAGAGATCCGGGGCTCTCTGGAAACACCATATATTTT. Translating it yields CATSRDPGLSGNTIYF. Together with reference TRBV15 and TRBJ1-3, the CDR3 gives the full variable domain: DAMVIQNPRYQVTQFGKPVTLSCSQTLNHNVMYWYQQKSSQAPKLLFHYYDKDFNNEADTPDNFQSRRPNTSFCFLDIRSPGLGDTAMYLCATSRDPGLSGNTIYFGEGSWLTVV.

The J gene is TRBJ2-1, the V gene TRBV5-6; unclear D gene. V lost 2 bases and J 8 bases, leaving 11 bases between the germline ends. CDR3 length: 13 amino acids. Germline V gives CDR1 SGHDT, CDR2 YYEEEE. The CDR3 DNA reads TGTGCCAGCAGCTTCCCGGGCCGCGATGAGCAGTTCTTC. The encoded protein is CASSFPGRDEQFF.

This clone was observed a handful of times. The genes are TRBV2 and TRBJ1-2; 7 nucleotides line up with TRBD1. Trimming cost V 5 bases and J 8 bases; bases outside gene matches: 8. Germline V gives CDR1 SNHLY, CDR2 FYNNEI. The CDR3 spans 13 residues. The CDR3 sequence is CASSLGQRLGYTF. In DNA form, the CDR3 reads TGTGCCAGCAGTCTGGGACAGCGACTAGGCTACACCTTC.

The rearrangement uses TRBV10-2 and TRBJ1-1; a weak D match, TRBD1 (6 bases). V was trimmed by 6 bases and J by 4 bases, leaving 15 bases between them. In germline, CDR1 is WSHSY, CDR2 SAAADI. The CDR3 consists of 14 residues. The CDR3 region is CASRHGGGGTEAFF. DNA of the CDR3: TGCGCCAGCAGGCACGGGGGAGGGGGCACTGAAGCTTTCTTT.

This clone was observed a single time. For the CDR3, the DNA is TGTGCCAGCAGCGTAGCAGGGACGGCTAATGAAAAACTGTTTTTT. As protein: CASSVAGTANEKLFF. The chain employs TRBV9 and TRBJ1-4, with a tentative D call TRBD1 (5 bases). The CDR3 runs to 15 residues. Trimming removed 0 bases from V and 3 bases from J, with 9 bases in between. Germline CDR1 is SGDLS and CDR2 is YYNGEE. Drawing the rest from reference TRBV9 and TRBJ1-4, the complete variable domain is DSGVTQTPKHLITATGQRVTLRCSPRSGDLSVYWYQQSLDQGLQFLIQYYNGEERAKGNILERFSAQQFPDLHSELNLSSLELGDSALYFCASSVAGTANEKLFFGSGTQLSVL.

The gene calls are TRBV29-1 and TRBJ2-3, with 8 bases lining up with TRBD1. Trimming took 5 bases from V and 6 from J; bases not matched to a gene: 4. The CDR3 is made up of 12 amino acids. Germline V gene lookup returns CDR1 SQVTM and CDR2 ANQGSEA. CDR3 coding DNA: TGCAGCGTTAGGACAGGGAGGGATACGCAGTATTTT. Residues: CSVRTGRDTQYF.

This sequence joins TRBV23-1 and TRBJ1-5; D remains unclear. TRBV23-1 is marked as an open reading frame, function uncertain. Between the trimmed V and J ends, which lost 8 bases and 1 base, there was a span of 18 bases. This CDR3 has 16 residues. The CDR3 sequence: CASPRPKRLSNQPQHF. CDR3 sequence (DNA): TGCGCCAGCCCCCGCCCAAAGCGGTTAAGCAATCAGCCCCAGCATTTT.

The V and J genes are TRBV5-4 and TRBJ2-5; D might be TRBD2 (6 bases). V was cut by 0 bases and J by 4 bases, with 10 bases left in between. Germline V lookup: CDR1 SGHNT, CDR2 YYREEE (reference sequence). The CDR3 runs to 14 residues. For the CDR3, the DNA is TGTGCCAGCAGCTTGGCCGGGGGAGGAGAGACCCAGTACTTC. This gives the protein CASSLAGGGETQYF. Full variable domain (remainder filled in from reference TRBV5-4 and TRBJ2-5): ETGVTQSPTHLIKTRGQQVTLRCSSQSGHNTVSWYQQALGQGPQFIFQYYREEENGRGNFPPRFSGLQFPNYSSELNVNALELDDSALYLCASSLAGGGETQYFGPGTRLLVL.

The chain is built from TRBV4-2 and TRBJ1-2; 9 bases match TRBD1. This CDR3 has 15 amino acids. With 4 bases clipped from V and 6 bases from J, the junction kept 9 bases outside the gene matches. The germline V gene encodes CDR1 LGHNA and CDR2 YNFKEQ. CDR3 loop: CASSPNPQGANGYTF. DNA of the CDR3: TGTGCCAGCAGCCCAAACCCACAGGGGGCGAATGGCTACACCTTC.

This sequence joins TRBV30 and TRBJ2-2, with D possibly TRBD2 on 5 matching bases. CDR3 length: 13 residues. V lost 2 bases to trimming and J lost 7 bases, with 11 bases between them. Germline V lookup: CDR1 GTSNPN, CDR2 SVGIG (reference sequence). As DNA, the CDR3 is TGTGCCTGGAGTCGAGGGTCACGCGGGGAGCTGTTTTTT. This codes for CAWSRGSRGELFF.

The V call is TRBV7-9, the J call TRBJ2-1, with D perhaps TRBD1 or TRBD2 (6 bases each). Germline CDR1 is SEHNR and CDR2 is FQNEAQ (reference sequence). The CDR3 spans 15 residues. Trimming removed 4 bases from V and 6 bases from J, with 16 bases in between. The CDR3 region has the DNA TGTGCCAGCAGCTGGGGAACGGGGGCCGGCAATGAGCAGTTCTTC. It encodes CASSWGTGAGNEQFF. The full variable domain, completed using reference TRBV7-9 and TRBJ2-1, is DTGVSQNPRHKITKRGQNVTFRCDPISEHNRLYWYRQTLGQGPEFLTYFQNEAQLEKSRLLSDRFSAERPKGSFSTLEIQRTEQGDSAMYLCASSWGTGAGNEQFFGPGTRLTVL.

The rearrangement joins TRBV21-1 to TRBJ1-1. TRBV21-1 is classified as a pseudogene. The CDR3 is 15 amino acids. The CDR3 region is CASSKARVRDTEAFF. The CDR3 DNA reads TGTGCCAGCAGCAAAGCCCGGGTAAGGGACACTGAAGCTTTCTTT.

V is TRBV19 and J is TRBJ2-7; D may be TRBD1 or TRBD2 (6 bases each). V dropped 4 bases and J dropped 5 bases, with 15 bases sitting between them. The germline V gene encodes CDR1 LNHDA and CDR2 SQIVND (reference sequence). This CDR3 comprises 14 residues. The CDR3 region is CASSKRGEEDEQYF. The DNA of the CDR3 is TGTGCCAGTAGTAAAAGGGGGGAGGAGGACGAGCAGTACTTC.

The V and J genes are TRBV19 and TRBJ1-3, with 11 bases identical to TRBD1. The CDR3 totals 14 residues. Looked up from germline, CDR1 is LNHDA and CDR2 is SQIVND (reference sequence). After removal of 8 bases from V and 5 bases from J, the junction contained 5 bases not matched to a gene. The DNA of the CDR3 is TGTGCCAGTCAAAGGACAGGGGGCAGAAACACCATATATTTT. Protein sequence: CASQRTGGRNTIYF.